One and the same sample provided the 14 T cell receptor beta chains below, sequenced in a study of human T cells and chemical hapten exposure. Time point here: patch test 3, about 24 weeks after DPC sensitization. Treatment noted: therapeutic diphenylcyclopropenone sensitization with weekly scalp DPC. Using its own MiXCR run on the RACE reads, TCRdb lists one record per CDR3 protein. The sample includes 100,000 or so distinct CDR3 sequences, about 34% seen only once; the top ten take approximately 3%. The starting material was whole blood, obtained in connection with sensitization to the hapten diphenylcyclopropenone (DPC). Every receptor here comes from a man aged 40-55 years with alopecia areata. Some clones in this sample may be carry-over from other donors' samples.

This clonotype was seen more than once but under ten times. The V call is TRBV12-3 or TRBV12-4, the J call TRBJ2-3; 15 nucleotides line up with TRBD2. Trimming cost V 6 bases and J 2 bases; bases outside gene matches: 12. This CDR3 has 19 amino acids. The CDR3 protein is CASRPMKGLAGGTTDTQYF. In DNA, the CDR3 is TGTGCCAGCAGGCCAATGAAGGGACTAGCGGGAGGAACCACAGATACGCAGTATTTT.

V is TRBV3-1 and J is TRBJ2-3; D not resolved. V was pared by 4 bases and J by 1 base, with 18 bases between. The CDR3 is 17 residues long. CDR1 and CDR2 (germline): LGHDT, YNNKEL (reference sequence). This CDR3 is CASSPRGSRRGTDTQYF. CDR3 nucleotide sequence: TGTGCCAGCAGCCCCCGAGGATCGCGTCGGGGCACAGATACGCAGTATTTT.

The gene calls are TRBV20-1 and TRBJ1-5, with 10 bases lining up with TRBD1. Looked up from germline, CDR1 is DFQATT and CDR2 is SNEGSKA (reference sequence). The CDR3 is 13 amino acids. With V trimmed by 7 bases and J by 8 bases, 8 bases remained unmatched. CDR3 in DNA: TGCAGTGGCACCGACAGGGGGCTAGAGCCCCAGCATTTT. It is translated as CSGTDRGLEPQHF.

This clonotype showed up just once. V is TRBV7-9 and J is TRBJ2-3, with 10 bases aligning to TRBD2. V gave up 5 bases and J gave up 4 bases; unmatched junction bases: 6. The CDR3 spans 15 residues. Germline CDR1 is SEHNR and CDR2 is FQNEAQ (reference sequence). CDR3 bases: TGTGCCAGCAGCGGAGGGACTAGCGTATCAGATACGCAGTATTTT. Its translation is CASSGGTSVSDTQYF.

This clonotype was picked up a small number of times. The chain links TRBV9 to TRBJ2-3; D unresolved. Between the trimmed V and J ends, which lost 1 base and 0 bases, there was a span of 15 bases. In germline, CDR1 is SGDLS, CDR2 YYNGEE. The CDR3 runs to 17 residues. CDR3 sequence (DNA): TGTGCCAGCAGCGTATTTGACCGATCGGTGAGCACAGATACGCAGTATTTT. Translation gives CASSVFDRSVSTDTQYF.

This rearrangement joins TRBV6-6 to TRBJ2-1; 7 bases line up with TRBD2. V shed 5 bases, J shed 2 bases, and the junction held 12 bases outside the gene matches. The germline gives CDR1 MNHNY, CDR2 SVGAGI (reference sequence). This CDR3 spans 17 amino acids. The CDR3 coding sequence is TGTGCCAGCAGTCGAGAAGGCGGGGGTGGCGCCTACAATGAGCAGTTCTTC. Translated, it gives CASSREGGGGAYNEQFF.

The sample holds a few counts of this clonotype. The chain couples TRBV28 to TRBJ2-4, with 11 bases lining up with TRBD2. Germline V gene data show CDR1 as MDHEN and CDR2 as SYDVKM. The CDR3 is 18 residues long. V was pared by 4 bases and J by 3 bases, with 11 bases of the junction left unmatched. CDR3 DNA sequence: TGTGCCAGCAGTTCCGGGACTAGCGGCCGGGGAGGCAAAAACATTCAGTACTTC. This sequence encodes CASSSGTSGRGGKNIQYF.

Written as DNA, the CDR3 is TGTGCCAGCAGCCGAGGGCACCCAGATACGCAGTATTTT. This gives the protein CASSRGHPDTQYF. The rearrangement joins TRBV27 to TRBJ2-3; maybe TRBD2 (5 bases). Germline V lookup: CDR1 MNHEY, CDR2 SMNVEV (reference sequence). V gave up 6 bases and J gave up 4 bases, with 11 bases separating them. The CDR3 totals 13 residues.

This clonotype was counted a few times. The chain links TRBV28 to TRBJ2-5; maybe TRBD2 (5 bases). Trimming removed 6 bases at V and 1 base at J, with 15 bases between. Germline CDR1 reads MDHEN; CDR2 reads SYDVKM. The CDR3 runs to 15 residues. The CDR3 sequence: CASRSPGGPQETQYF. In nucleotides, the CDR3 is TGTGCCAGCAGATCCCCGGGCGGGCCCCAAGAGACCCAGTACTTC.

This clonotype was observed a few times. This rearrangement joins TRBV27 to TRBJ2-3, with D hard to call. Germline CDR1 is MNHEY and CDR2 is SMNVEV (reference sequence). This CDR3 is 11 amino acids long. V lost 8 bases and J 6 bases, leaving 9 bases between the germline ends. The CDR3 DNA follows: TGTGCCAGCGCGGAGTTTGATACGCAGTATTTT. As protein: CASAEFDTQYF.

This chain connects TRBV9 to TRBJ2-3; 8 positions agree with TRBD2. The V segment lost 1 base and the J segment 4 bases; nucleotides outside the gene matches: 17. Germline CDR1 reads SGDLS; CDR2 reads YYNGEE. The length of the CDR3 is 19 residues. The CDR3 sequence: CASSVSLRTSSERPDTQYF. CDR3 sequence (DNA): TGTGCCAGCAGCGTAAGTTTGAGGACTAGCAGTGAGCGGCCAGATACGCAGTATTTT.

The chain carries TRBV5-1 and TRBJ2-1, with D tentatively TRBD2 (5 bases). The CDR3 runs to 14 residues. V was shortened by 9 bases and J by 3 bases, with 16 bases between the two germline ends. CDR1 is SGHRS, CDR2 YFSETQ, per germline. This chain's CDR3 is CATAPDLNYNEQFF. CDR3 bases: TGCGCCACCGCCCCGGACTTAAACTACAATGAGCAGTTCTTC.

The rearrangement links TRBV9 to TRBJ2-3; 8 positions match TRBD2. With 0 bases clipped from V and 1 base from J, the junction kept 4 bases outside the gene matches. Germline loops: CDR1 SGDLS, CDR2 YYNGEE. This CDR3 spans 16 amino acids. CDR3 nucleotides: TGTGCCAGCAGCGTAGGAGATAGCGGGGGCACAGATACGCAGTATTTT. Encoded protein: CASSVGDSGGTDTQYF.

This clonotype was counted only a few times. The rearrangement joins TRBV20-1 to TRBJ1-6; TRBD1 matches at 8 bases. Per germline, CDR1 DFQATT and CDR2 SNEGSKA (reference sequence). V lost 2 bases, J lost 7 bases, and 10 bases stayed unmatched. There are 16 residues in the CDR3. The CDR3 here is CSARPGGQGLNSPLHF. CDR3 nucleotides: TGCAGTGCTAGACCCGGAGGACAGGGACTAAATTCACCCCTCCACTTT.